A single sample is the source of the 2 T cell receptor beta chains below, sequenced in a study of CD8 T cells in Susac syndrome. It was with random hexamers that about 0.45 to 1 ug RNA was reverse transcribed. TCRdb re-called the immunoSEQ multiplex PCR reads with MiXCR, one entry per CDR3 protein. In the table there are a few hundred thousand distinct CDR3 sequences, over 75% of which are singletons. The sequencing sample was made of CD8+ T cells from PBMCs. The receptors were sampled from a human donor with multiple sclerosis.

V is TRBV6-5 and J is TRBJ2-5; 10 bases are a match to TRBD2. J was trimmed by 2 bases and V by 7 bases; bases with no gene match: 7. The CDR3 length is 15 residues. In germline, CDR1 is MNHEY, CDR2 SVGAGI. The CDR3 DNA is TGTGCCAGCAACCTAGCGGGAGAGGGGCAAGAGACCCAGTACTTC. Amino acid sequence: CASNLAGEGQETQYF.

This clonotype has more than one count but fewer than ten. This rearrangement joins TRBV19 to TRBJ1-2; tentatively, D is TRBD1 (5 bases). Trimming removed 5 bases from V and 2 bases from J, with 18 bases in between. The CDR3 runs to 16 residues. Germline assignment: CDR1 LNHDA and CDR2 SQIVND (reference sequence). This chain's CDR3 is CASSPTATFGNYGYTF. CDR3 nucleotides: TGTGCCAGTAGTCCGACAGCGACGTTCGGGAACTATGGCTACACCTTC.